This T cell receptor (beta chain) was sequenced in a study of T cell repertoires in cytomegalovirus infection. Study information: Alongside well-studied HLA-B-restricted CMV epitopes, recently identified HLA-C-restricted CMV epitopes were also used. Matching HLA type, along with CMV infection, was indicated by public TCR beta signatures.

The CDR3 has 16 amino acids. The germline V gene encodes CDR1 SGHVS and CDR2 FQNEAQ. Trimming left V 3 bases short and J 2 bases short, with 17 bases between. General study points: What dominated the ex vivo response were HLA-C-restricted CMV-specific TCR beta clonotypes. CMV carriers having the relevant HLA were flagged by cumulative public TCR beta family frequency.

This clonotype occurred many times. Its specificity is unknown. TCRdb re-called the reads with MiXCR, one entry per CDR3 protein. The table lists a few hundred thousand distinct CDR3 sequences, 25% to 30% of them singletons. Here the sequenced sample was cultured PBMCs, taken from culture after CMV antigen stimulation. This chain uses TRBV7-8 with TRBJ2-7; no reliable D call. This TCR came from a human donor in good health (CMV status not recorded). Some clones in this sample may be carry-over from other donors' samples. The CDR3 is CASSFKIVGTPYEQYF. The CDR3 nucleotides read TGTGCCAGCAGCTTTAAAATCGTGGGAACCCCCTACGAGCAGTACTTC.